This T cell receptor beta chain is drawn from a study of a mutant IDH1 vaccine in newly diagnosed glioma. The wider study: Mean patient age was approximately 40 years; 62.5% were male and about 40% female. Standard pretreatment was either radiotherapy, temozolomide, or, for most, radiochemotherapy with temozolomide. Overall study results and limits: Vaccination elicited immune responses in 80% to 95% of patients. Pseudoprogression showed no apparent link to changes in top peripheral T cell clonotypes.

This table comes from immunoSEQ multiplex PCR, and its TCRdb copy is limited to in-frame clones, with some not included. The sample has 15,000 to 20,000 clones, 80% seen once. Trimming removed 5 bases at V and 8 bases at J, with 15 bases between. Germline assignment: CDR1 MNHNS and CDR2 SASEGT. CDR3 size: 14 residues. Specified time point: baseline, week 1 (first vaccination visit). Treatment denoted: pre-vaccination baseline after standard-of-care therapy. For this clone: The antigen is unknown.

The TCR was taken from a man aged 35-49 years with glioma. The V gene is TRBV6-1, the J gene TRBJ2-2; D remains unclear. Sample: PBMCs, taken from a glioma patient treated with radiotherapy, temozolomide or both. The CDR3 loop is CASSRRGPEGELFF. The CDR3 DNA follows: TGTGCCAGCAGTAGGAGAGGTCCTGAAGGGGAGCTGTTTTTT.